This T cell receptor beta chain was identified in a study of PD-1 blockade in classical Hodgkin lymphoma. Background on the study: Nivolumab was administered to patients intravenously at 3 mg/kg every 2 weeks.

There are 13 residues in the CDR3. Germline CDR1 is SGHTA and CDR2 is FQGTGA. Trimming cost V 5 bases and J 2 bases, with 8 bases left between them. Each patient experienced a relapse that followed autologous stem cell transplantation, and brentuximab vedotin exposure varied. The repertoire was sequenced with immunoSEQ multiplex PCR; TCRdb's copy has only in-frame clones and lacks some. The repertoire consists of tens of thousands of clones, with 60% to 85% occurring once and the leading ten covering approximately 23%. The chain is built from TRBV7-3 and TRBJ2-3; D is perhaps TRBD2 (7 bases). Sequencing was performed on peripheral blood mononuclear cells (PBMCs), taken before the second cycle of nivolumab. The clonotype was recovered from a human donor with classical Hodgkin lymphoma. In DNA, the CDR3 is TGTGCCAGCAGCGGGGGGGCCACAGATACGCAGTATTTT. Protein: CASSGGATDTQYF.